This is a list of T cell receptor beta chains from one sample in a study of cytomegalovirus exposure and HLA in healthy donors. The data were produced by immunoSEQ multiplex PCR, yet TCRdb's version contains in-frame clones alone and is incomplete. The sample yields some 160,000 clones, roughly 72% seen once. The sequencing sample was made of PBMCs. The receptors come from a man aged 40-49 years in good health and CMV-seronegative. The CDR3 runs from the conserved cysteine through the conserved F or W. Fields, in order: clone size, V gene, J gene, D gene, CDR3 DNA, CDR3 protein. A D gene is named only where the DNA matches it firmly. Size tells how often a clone was seen (once, few, many) or the class of an expanded clone, and some rows leave it out.

size: .; V: TRBV9; J: TRBJ1-2; D: .; DNA: TGTGCCTCCAGTGGGGGGGCCCTCAACTATGGCTACACCTTC; CDR3: CASSGGALNYGYTF
size: .; V: TRBV28; J: TRBJ1-5; D: TRBD1; DNA: TGTGCCAGCAGTTATCCCGGGGGACAGGTCTCTTATAGCAATCAGCCCCAGCATTTT; CDR3: CASSYPGGQVSYSNQPQHF
size: .; V: TRBV25-1; J: TRBJ2-2; D: TRBD1; DNA: TGTGCCAGCAGTGAAGGGACAGGGGGCGCCTCAGGCACCGGGGAGCTGTTTTTT; CDR3: CASSEGTGGASGTGELFF
size: few; V: TRBV5-4; J: TRBJ1-1; D: TRBD1; DNA: TGTGCCAGCAGGCGGACAGGGGCCGAGTCCAGGGATGCTGAAGCTTTCTTT; CDR3: CASRRTGAESRDAEAFF
size: .; V: TRBV11-2; J: TRBJ2-4; D: .; DNA: TGTGCCAGCAGCTTAGGGCCCGCGGGGAACAGTCAGTACTTC; CDR3: CASSLGPAGNSQYF
size: few; V: TRBV19; J: TRBJ2-6; D: TRBD1; DNA: TGTGCCAGTAGCCTCCCGGACAGGCTATTCTCTGGGGCCAACGTCCTGACTTTC; CDR3: CASSLPDRLFSGANVLTF
size: once; V: TRBV11-3; J: TRBJ2-7; D: TRBD2; DNA: TGTGCCAGCAGCACTAGCGGGGGAACCTACGAGCAGTACTTC; CDR3: CASSTSGGTYEQYF
size: .; V: TRBV5-1; J: TRBJ2-1; D: TRBD2; DNA: TGCGCCAGCAGCTCAGGTACTAGCGCCTACAATGAGCAGTTCTTC; CDR3: CASSSGTSAYNEQFF
size: .; V: TRBV19; J: TRBJ1-2; D: .; DNA: TGTGCCAGTTCGGACTCTTACTATGGCTACACCTTC; CDR3: CASSDSYYGYTF
size: .; V: TRBV7-3; J: TRBJ1-5; D: TRBD1; DNA: TGTGCCAGCAGCGCAGGGGGTGGCAATCAGCCCCAGCATTTT; CDR3: CASSAGGGNQPQHF
size: few; V: TRBV23-1; J: TRBJ2-3; D: TRBD1; DNA: TGCGCCAGCGTAGACTTTATCGGGACAGGGGGAACAGATACGCAGTATTTT; CDR3: CASVDFIGTGGTDTQYF
size: .; V: TRBV27; J: TRBJ1-4; D: TRBD1; DNA: TGTGCCAGCAGTTCTGGGACAGGGGTTAATGAAAAACTGTTTTTT; CDR3: CASSSGTGVNEKLFF
size: .; V: TRBV20-1; J: TRBJ2-4; D: .; DNA: TGCAGTGCTAGAATTAGCAACATTCAGTACTTC; CDR3: CSARISNIQYF
size: .; V: TRBV15; J: TRBJ1-1; D: TRBD1; DNA: TGTGCCACCAGCAGAGACCCCCGGGACAGGGTCCGTAAGGCTGAAGCTTTCTTT; CDR3: CATSRDPRDRVRKAEAFF
size: .; V: TRBV9; J: TRBJ2-5; D: TRBD1; DNA: TGTGCCAGCAGCGTAGGAGGGGGCGGGGAGACCCAGTACTTC; CDR3: CASSVGGGGETQYF
size: .; V: TRBV5-1; J: TRBJ2-3; D: .; DNA: TGCGCCAGCAGCTTGGGACCCCGGCAGGGTCTAACAGATACGCAGTATTTT; CDR3: CASSLGPRQGLTDTQYF
size: .; V: TRBV6-1; J: TRBJ1-1; D: .; DNA: TGTGCCAGCAGTGACGGAGAGAACACTGAAGCTTTCTTT; CDR3: CASSDGENTEAFF
size: .; V: TRBV9; J: TRBJ1-5; D: .; DNA: TGTGCCAGCAGCGTAGATGGGGGCTCGGGCAATCAGCCCCAGCATTTT; CDR3: CASSVDGGSGNQPQHF
size: .; V: TRBV7-2; J: TRBJ2-1; D: TRBD2; DNA: TGTGCCAGCAGCCCAAGGAACGCGGCTAGCGGGAGGATTGAGCAGTTCTTC; CDR3: CASSPRNAASGRIEQFF
size: .; V: TRBV14; J: TRBJ2-1; D: TRBD2; DNA: TGTGCCAGCAGCCGAACAGCGGGAGGCCCCTACAATGAGCAGTTCTTC; CDR3: CASSRTAGGPYNEQFF
size: .; V: TRBV18; J: TRBJ2-1; D: .; DNA: TGTGCCAGCGGACAGTCTCGCAATGAGCAGTTCTTC; CDR3: CASGQSRNEQFF
size: .; V: TRBV9; J: TRBJ2-3; D: TRBD2; DNA: TGTGCCAGCAGCGTAGGTTCGGGAGGTAGCACAGATACGCAGTATTTT; CDR3: CASSVGSGGSTDTQYF
size: .; V: TRBV6-5; J: TRBJ2-7; D: TRBD1; DNA: TGTGCCAGCAGTTACAGGGGACAGGGTTACGAGCAGTACTTC; CDR3: CASSYRGQGYEQYF
size: .; V: TRBV7-8; J: TRBJ2-1; D: .; DNA: TGTGCCAGCAACCCAGAACGGGTCCCCTCCTACAATGAGCAGTTCTTC; CDR3: CASNPERVPSYNEQFF
size: few; V: TRBV5-1; J: TRBJ2-1; D: .; DNA: TGCGCCAGCAGCTTGGCCACCCGGAATGAGCAGTTCTTC; CDR3: CASSLATRNEQFF
size: .; V: TRBV21-1; J: TRBJ2-5; D: .; DNA: TGTGCCAGCAGCAAAGCGCCAGGGGGCCCGAAGACCCAGTACTTC; CDR3: CASSKAPGGPKTQYF
size: .; V: TRBV7-9; J: TRBJ2-5; D: .; DNA: TGTGCCAGCCAGGGTGGGGAGACCCAGTACTTC; CDR3: CASQGGETQYF
size: few; V: TRBV6-1; J: TRBJ2-7; D: TRBD1; DNA: TGTGCCAGTTCGGGACAGGCATCCTACGAGCAGTACTTC; CDR3: CASSGQASYEQYF
size: .; V: TRBV6-5; J: TRBJ1-2; D: .; DNA: TGTGCCAGCAGTCTCCGGGACACGAGGGGCTACACCTTC; CDR3: CASSLRDTRGYTF
size: .; V: TRBV27; J: TRBJ2-3; D: .; DNA: TGTGCCAGCAGTTTACAGGGGGATACGCAGTATTTT; CDR3: CASSLQGDTQYF
size: once; V: TRBV29-1; J: TRBJ2-1; D: TRBD2; DNA: TGCAGCGTTATCCCCCTGACTAGCGCGAGACGGAATGAGCAGTTCTTC; CDR3: CSVIPLTSARRNEQFF
size: .; V: TRBV10-3; J: TRBJ2-7; D: .; DNA: TGTGCCATCAGTGAGTCGGCGGAGGACTACGAGCAGTACTTC; CDR3: CAISESAEDYEQYF
size: .; V: TRBV7-8; J: TRBJ1-1; D: .; DNA: TGTGCCAGCAGCTTAGTTCAGGGATGGAACACTGAAGCTTTCTTT; CDR3: CASSLVQGWNTEAFF
size: .; V: TRBV7-2; J: TRBJ2-3; D: .; DNA: TGTGCCAGCAGCCGGGGGGCCCTCACAGATACGCAGTATTTT; CDR3: CASSRGALTDTQYF
size: .; V: TRBV6-6; J: TRBJ2-1; D: TRBD2; DNA: TGTGCCAGCAGCCAAGGGACTAGCGGTTATTACAATGAGCAGTTCTTC; CDR3: CASSQGTSGYYNEQFF
size: .; V: TRBV28; J: TRBJ2-2; D: .; DNA: TGTGCCAGCGGATTGGACTATACTTCTCACACCGGGGAGCTGTTTTTT; CDR3: CASGLDYTSHTGELFF
size: .; V: TRBV7-6; J: TRBJ2-1; D: TRBD2; DNA: TGTGCCAGCAGCTTCGGACTAGCGAATGAGCAGTTCTTC; CDR3: CASSFGLANEQFF
size: few; V: TRBV2; J: TRBJ1-1; D: .; DNA: TGTGCCAGCAGTGAAGCGCTTGGTAGGGGGAACACTGAAGCTTTCTTT; CDR3: CASSEALGRGNTEAFF
size: .; V: TRBV5-1; J: TRBJ2-7; D: TRBD2; DNA: TGCGCCAGCAGCCCCGGACTAGCGGGGCCAAGCTCCTACGAGCAGTACTTC; CDR3: CASSPGLAGPSSYEQYF